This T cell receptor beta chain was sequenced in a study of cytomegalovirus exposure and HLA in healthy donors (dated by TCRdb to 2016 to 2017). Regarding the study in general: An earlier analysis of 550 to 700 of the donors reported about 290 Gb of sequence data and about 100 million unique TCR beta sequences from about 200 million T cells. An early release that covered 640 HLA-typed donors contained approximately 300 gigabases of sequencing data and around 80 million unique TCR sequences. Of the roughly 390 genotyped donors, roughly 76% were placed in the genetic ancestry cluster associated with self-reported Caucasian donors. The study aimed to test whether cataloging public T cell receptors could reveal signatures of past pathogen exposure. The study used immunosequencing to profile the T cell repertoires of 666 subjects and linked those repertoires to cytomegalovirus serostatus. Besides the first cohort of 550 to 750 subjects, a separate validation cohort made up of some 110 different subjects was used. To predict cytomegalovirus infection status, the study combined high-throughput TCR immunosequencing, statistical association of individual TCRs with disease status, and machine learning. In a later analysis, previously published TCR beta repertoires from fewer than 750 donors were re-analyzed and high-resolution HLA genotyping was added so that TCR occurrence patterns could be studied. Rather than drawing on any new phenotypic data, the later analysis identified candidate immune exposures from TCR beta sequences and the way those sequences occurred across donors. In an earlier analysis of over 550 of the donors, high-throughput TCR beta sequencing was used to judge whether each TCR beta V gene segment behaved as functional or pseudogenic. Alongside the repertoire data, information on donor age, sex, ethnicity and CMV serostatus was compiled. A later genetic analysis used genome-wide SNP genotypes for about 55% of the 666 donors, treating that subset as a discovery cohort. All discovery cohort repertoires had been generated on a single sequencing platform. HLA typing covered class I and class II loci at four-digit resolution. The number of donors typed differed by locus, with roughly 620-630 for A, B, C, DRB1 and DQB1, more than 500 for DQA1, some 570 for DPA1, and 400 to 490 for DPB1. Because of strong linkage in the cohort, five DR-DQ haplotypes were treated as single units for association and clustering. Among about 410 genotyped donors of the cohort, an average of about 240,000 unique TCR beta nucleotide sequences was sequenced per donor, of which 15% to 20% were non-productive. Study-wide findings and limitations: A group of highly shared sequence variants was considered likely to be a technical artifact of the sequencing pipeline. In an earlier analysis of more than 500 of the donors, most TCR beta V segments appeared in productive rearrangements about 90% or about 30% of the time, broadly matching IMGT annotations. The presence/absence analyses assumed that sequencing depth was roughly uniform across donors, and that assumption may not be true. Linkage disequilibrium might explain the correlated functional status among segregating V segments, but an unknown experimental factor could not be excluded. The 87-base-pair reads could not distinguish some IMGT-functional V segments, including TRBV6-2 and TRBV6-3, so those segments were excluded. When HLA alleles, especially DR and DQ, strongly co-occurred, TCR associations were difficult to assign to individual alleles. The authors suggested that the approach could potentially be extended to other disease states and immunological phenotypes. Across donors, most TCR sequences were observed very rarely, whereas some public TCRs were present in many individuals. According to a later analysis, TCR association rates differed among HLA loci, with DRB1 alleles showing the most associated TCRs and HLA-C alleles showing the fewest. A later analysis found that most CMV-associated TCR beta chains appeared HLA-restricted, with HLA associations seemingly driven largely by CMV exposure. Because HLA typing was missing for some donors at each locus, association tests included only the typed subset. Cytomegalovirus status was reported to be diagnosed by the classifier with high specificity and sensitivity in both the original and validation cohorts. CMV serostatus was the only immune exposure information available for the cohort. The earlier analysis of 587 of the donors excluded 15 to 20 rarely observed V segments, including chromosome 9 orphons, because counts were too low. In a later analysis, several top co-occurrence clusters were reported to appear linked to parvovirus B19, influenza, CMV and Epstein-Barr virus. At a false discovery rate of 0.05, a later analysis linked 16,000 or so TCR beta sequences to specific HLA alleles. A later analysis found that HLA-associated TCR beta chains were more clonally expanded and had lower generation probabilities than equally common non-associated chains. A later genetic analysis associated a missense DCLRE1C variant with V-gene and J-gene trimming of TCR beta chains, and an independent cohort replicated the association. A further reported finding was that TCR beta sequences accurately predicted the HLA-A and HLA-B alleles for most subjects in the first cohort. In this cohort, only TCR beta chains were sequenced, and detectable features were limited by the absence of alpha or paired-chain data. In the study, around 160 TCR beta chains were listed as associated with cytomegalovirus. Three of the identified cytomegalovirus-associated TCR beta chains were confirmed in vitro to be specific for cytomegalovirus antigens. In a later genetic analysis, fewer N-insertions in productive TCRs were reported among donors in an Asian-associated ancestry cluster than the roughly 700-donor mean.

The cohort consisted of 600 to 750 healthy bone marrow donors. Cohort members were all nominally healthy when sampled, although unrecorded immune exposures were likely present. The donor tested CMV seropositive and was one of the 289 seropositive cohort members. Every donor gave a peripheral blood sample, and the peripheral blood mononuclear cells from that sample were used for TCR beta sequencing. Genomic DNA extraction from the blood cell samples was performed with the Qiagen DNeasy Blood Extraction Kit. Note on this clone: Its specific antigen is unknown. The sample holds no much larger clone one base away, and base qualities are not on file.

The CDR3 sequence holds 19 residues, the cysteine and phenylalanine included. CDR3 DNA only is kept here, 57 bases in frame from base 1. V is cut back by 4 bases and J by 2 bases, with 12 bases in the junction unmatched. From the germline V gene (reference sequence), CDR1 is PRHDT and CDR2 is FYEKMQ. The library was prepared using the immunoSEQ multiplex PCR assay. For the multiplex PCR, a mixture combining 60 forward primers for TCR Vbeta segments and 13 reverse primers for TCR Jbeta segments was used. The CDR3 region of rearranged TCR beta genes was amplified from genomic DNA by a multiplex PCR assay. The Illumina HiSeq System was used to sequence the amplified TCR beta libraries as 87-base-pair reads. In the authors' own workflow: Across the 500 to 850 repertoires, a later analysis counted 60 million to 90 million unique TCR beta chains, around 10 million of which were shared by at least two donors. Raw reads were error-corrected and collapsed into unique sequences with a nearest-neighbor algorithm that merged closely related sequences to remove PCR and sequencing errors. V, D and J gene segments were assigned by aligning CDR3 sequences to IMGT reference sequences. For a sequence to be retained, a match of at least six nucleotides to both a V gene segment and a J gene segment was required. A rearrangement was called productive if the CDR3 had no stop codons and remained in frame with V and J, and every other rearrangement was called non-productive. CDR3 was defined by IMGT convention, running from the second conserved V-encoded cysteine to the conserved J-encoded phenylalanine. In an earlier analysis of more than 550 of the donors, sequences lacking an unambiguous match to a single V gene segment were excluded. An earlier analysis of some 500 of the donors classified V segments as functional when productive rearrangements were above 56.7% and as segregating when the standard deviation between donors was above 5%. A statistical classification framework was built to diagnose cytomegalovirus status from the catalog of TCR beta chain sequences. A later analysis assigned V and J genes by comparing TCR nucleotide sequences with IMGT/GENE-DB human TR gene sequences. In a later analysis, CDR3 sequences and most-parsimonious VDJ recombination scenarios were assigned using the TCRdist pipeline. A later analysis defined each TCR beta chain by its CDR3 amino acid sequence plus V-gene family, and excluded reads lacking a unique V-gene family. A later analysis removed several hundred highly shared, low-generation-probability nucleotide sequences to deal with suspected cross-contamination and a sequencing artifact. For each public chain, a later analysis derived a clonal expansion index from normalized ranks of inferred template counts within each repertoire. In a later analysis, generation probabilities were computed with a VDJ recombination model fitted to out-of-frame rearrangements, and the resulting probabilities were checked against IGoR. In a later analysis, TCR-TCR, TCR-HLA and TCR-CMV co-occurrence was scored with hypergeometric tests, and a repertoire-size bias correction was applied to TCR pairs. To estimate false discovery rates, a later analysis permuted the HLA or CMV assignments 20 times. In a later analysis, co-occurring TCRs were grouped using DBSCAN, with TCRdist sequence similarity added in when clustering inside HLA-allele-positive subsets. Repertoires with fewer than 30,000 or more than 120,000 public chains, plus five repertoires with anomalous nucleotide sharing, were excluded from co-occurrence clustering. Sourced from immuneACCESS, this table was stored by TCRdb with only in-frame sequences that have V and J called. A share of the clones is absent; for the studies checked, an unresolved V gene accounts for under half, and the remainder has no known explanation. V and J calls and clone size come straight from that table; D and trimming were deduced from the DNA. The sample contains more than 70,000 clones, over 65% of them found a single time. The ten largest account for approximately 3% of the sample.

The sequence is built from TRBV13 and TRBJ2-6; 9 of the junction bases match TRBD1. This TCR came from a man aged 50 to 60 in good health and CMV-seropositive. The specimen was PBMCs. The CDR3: CASSSFGGQGMAGANVLTF. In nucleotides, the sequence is TGTGCCAGCAGCTCTTTTGGGGGACAGGGAATGGCTGGGGCCAACGTCCTGACTTTC.